One sample yielded the 13 T cell receptor beta chains listed below, sequenced in a study of T cell repertoires in cytomegalovirus infection. No antigen is known for these receptors. TCRdb reprocessed the reads with MiXCR, giving one entry per CDR3 protein. The data hold some 920,000 distinct CDR3 sequences, with around 30% observed a single time. Sequenced material: cultured CD8+ T cells from PBMCs, taken from culture after CMV antigen stimulation. The source of these receptors is a human donor in good health (CMV status not recorded). Some clones in this sample may be carry-over from other donors' samples.

This clonotype was observed a few times. The chain combines TRBV12-3 or TRBV12-4 with TRBJ2-5, with 7 bases that match TRBD2. The CDR3 has 17 residues. V lost 2 bases, J lost 1 base, and 10 bases stayed unmatched. The CDR3 coding sequence is TGTGCCAGCAGTTTAAGGTTGTGGCGGGAGACCCAAGAGACCCAGTACTTC. This sequence encodes CASSLRLWRETQETQYF.

The chain carries TRBV19 and TRBJ2-1, with D perhaps matching TRBD1 (6 bases). CDR3 size: 16 residues. CDR1 is LNHDA, CDR2 SQIVND, per germline (reference sequence). With 0 bases removed from V and 2 bases from J, the gap between germline ends came to 11 bases. CDR3 in amino acids: CASSIDRGGAYNEQFF. DNA of the CDR3: TGTGCCAGTAGTATAGATAGAGGGGGAGCCTACAATGAGCAGTTCTTC.

The rearrangement joins TRBV7-9 to TRBJ2-2; 11 bases match TRBD1. CDR1 and CDR2 from the germline V gene are SEHNR and FQNEAQ (reference sequence). With 6 bases clipped from V and 4 bases from J, the junction kept 4 bases outside the gene matches. The CDR3 has 15 residues. The DNA for the CDR3 is TGTGCCAGCAGACCCGGACAGGGGGCCACCGGGGAGCTGTTTTTT. As protein: CASRPGQGATGELFF.

The chain couples TRBV7-6 to TRBJ2-3, with unresolved D. The CDR3 sequence is 16 residues long. Germline assignment: CDR1 SGHVS and CDR2 FNYEAQ. Trimming took off 5 bases at V and 2 bases at J, with 17 bases between the two ends. The CDR3 DNA reads as TGTGCCAGCAGCCCAGTGGAGCCTGACGCCACAGATACGCAGTATTTT. It yields the protein CASSPVEPDATDTQYF. The variable domain in full, completed from reference TRBV7-6 and TRBJ2-3, reads GAGVSQSPRYKVTKRGQDVALRCDPISGHVSLYWYRQALGQGPEFLTYFNYEAQQDKSGLPNDRFSAERPEGSISTLTIQRTEQRDSAMYRCASSPVEPDATDTQYFGPGTRLTVL.

This chain links TRBV27 with TRBJ1-6, with D possibly being TRBD1 (5 bases). The V end was cut by 4 bases, the J end by 14 bases, with 12 bases between. CDR1 and CDR2 (germline): MNHEY, SMNVEV (reference sequence). The CDR3 has 12 amino acids. This CDR3 is CASSSGTVTLHF. The CDR3 coding sequence is TGTGCCAGCAGTTCCGGGACGGTCACCCTCCACTTT.

This clonotype turned up a few times. CDR3 DNA: TGTGCCAGCAGACAGGGATTTTCGAGAGATGGCTACACCTTC. This sequence encodes CASRQGFSRDGYTF. This chain joins TRBV7-6 and TRBJ1-2; tentative D call: TRBD1 (6 bases). V was pared by 6 bases and J by 6 bases, with 17 bases between. Germline CDR1 reads SGHVS; CDR2 reads FNYEAQ. The CDR3 totals 14 residues.

This clonotype appeared many times. The V gene is TRBV7-2, the J gene TRBJ2-2; D is ambiguous. Trimming cost V 2 bases and J 2 bases, with 6 bases left between them. The CDR3 loop spans 14 amino acids. In germline, CDR1 is SGHTA, CDR2 FQGNSA. DNA for the CDR3: TGTGCCAGCAGCTTACCTTTAAACACCGGGGAGCTGTTTTTT. Encoded protein: CASSLPLNTGELFF. The full variable domain, rest sourced from reference TRBV7-2 and TRBJ2-2, is GAGVSQSPSNKVTEKGKDVELRCDPISGHTALYWYRQSLGQGLEFLIYFQGNSAPDKSGLPSDRFSAERTGGSVSTLTIQRTQQEDSAVYLCASSLPLNTGELFFGEGSRLTVL.

This clonotype has only a few counts. The chain combines TRBV7-8 with TRBJ2-3; 8 positions match TRBD2. This CDR3 spans 16 amino acids. With 3 bases clipped from V and 2 bases from J, the junction kept 7 bases outside the gene matches. Germline CDR1 is SGHVS and CDR2 is FQNEAQ. The DNA of the CDR3 is TGTGCCAGCAGCTTGGGTAGCGGGGTGACCACAGATACGCAGTATTTT. Translated: CASSLGSGVTTDTQYF.

This clonotype was counted ten times or more. V and J are TRBV7-6 and TRBJ2-3; 9 bases map to TRBD2. This CDR3 spans 17 amino acids. Trimming removed 1 base from V and 2 bases from J; junction bases left unmatched: 7. Germline V lookup: CDR1 SGHVS, CDR2 FNYEAQ. Here the CDR3 reads CASSLERAGGFTDTQYF. CDR3 DNA sequence: TGTGCCAGCAGCTTAGAGAGAGCGGGGGGTTTCACAGATACGCAGTATTTT.

This clonotype was counted at least ten times. The rearrangement joins TRBV5-6 to TRBJ2-1; D perhaps matches TRBD2 (6 bases). Germline loops: CDR1 SGHDT, CDR2 YYEEEE. The CDR3 loop spans 12 amino acids. V was pared by 2 bases and J by 7 bases, with 7 bases between. CDR3 in DNA: TGTGCCAGCAGCTTAGGACTAAATGAGCAGTTCTTC. Protein sequence: CASSLGLNEQFF.

The chain recombines TRBV7-4 with TRBJ1-5; TRBD1 agrees at 8 bases. J lost 3 bases, V lost 4 bases, and 5 bases had no gene match. This CDR3 has 15 residues. The germline gives CDR1 SGHVT, CDR2 SQSDAQ. The CDR3 DNA sequence: TGTGCCAGCAGCTCGGACAGGGAGGACAATCAGCCCCAGCATTTT. It is translated as CASSSDREDNQPQHF. Together with reference TRBV7-4 and TRBJ1-5, the CDR3 gives the full variable domain: GAGVSQSPRYKVAKRGRDVALRCDSISGHVTLYWYRQTLGQGSEVLTYSQSDAQRDKSGRPSGRFSAERPERSVSTLKIQRTEQGDSAVYLCASSSDREDNQPQHFGDGTRLSIL.

The gene calls are TRBV7-6 and TRBJ2-1; either TRBD1 or TRBD2 may supply D (6 bases each). The CDR3 is 17 amino acids. In germline, CDR1 is SGHVS, CDR2 FNYEAQ. V was trimmed by 5 bases and J by 2 bases, leaving 19 bases between them. CDR3 in amino acids: CASSLRQDYIPYNEQFF. CDR3 nucleotide sequence: TGTGCCAGCAGCCTACGACAGGACTATATCCCCTACAATGAGCAGTTCTTC.

The rearrangement uses TRBV7-2 and TRBJ1-1, with 7 bases lining up with TRBD1. The CDR3 loop spans 15 amino acids. The germline gives CDR1 SGHTA, CDR2 FQGNSA. J lost 5 bases, V lost 5 bases, and 11 bases had no gene match. The CDR3 DNA is TGTGCCAGCAGCCCTGAAGGGGGCGTTAAGACTGAAGCTTTCTTT. Its translation is CASSPEGGVKTEAFF.